Listed here is a single T cell receptor beta chain. Authors' data handling: Amplifying reference gene primers gave estimates of nucleated cell counts. Produced via immunoSEQ multiplex PCR; TCRdb's table is partial and in-frame only. V and J calls and clone size come straight from that table; D and trimming were deduced from the DNA. The sample records more than 200,000 clones, around 88% being singletons. Germline V gene lookup returns CDR1 MNHNY and CDR2 SVGAGI (reference sequence). The CDR3 has 12 amino acids. J lost 7 bases, V lost 6 bases, and 5 bases had no gene match. The sample is drawn from a study of blood T cell repertoires in COVID-19. About the study: Material from acute and convalescent COVID-19 was sourced from the United States, Italy and Spain. Sources were T cells, B-cell-depleted T cells, or PBMCs; the material itself was cDNA or gDNA.

The chain has TRBV6-6 and TRBJ1-1, with 7 positions matching TRBD1. Material: peripheral blood. This sequence was found in a man aged 80 or over with acute or convalescent COVID-19. CDR3 sequence (DNA): TGTGCCAGCAGCCTGGGACAGTTTGAAGCTTTCTTT. Protein product: CASSLGQFEAFF.